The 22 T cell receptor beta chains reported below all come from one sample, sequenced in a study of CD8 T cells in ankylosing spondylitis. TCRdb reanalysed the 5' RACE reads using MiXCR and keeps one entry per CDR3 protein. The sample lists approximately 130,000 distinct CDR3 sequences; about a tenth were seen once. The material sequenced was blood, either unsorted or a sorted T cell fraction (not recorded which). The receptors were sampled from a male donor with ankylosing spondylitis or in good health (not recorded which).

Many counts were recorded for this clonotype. CDR3 DNA sequence: TGCGCCAGCAGCGGAACAGGGGTCGGCAATTCACCCCTCCACTTT. Its translation: CASSGTGVGNSPLHF. J is TRBJ1-6 and V is TRBV5-1; 7 nucleotides line up with TRBD1. V shed 4 bases, J shed 7 bases, and the junction held 8 bases outside the gene matches. Germline V gene lookup returns CDR1 SGHRS and CDR2 YFSETQ. CDR3 length: 15 residues.

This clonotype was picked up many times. The CDR3 region is CSGLGLQETQYF. The DNA of the CDR3 is TGCAGCGGTTTGGGACTCCAAGAGACCCAGTACTTC. V gene TRBV29-1 combines with J gene TRBJ2-5; D possibly corresponds to TRBD2 (6 bases). V lost 7 bases and J lost 1, with 10 bases in between. Germline lookup yields CDR1 SQVTM and CDR2 ANQGSEA. The CDR3 totals 12 residues. The complete variable domain, with remaining parts taken from reference TRBV29-1 and TRBJ2-5, reads SAVISQKPSRDICQRGTSLTIQCQVDSQVTMMFWYRQQPGQSLTLIATANQGSEATYESGFVIDKFPISRPNLTFSTLTVSNMSPEDSSIYLCSGLGLQETQYFGPGTRLLVL.

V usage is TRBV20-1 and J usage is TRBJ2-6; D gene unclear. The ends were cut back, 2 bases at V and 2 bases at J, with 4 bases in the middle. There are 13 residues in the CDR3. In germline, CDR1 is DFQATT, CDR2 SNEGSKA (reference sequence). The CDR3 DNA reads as TGCAGTGCTAGAATCCCTGGGGCCAACGTCCTGACTTTC. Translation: CSARIPGANVLTF.

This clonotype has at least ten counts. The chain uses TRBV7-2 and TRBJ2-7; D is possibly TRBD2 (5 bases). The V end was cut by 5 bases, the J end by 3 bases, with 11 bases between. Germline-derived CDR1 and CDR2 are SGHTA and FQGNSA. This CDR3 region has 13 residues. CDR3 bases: TGTGCCAGCAGCCCGGAGGCTATCTACGAGCAGTACTTC. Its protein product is CASSPEAIYEQYF.

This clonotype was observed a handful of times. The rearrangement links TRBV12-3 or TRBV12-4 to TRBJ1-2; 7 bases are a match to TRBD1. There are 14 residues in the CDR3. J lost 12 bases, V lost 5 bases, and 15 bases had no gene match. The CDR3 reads CASSISPGQSHNTF. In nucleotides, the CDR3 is TGTGCCAGCAGTATTAGTCCGGGACAGTCTCATAACACCTTC.

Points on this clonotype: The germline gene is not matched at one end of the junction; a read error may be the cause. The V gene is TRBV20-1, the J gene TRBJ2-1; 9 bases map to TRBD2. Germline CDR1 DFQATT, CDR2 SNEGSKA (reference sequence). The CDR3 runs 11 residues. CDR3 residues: CSASHGTSLNF. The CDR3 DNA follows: TGCAGTGCTAGCCATGGGACTAGCCTAAACTTC.

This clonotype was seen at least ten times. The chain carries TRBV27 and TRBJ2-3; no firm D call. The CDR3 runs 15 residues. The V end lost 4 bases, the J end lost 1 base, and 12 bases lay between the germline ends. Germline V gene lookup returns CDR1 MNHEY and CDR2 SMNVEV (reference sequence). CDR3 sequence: CASSSSVYRTDTQYF. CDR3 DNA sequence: TGTGCCAGCAGTTCCAGCGTTTACCGCACAGATACGCAGTATTTT.

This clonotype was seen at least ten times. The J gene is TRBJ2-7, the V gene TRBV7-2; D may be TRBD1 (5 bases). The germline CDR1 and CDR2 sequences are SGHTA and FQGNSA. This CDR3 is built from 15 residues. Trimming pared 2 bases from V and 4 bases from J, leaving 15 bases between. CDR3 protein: CASSLRTIWPYEQYF. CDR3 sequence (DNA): TGTGCCAGCAGCTTAAGGACAATTTGGCCGTACGAGCAGTACTTC. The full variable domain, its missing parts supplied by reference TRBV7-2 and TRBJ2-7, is GAGVSQSPSNKVTEKGKDVELRCDPISGHTALYWYRQSLGQGLEFLIYFQGNSAPDKSGLPSDRFSAERTGGSVSTLTIQRTQQEDSAVYLCASSLRTIWPYEQYFGPGTRLTVT.

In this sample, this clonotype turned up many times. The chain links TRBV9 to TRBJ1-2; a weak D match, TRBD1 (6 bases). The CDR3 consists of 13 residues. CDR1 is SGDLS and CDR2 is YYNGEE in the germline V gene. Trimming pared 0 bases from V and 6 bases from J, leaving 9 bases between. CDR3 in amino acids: CASSVGAGDGYTF. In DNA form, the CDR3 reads TGTGCCAGCAGCGTAGGGGCAGGGGATGGCTACACCTTC.

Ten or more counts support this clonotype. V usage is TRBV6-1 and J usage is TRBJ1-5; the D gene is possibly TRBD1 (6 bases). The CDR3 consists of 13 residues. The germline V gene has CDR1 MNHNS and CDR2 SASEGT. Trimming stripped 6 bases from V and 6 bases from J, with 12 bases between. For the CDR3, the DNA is TGTGCCAGCAGCCGGGACATGGCTCAGCCCCAGCATTTT. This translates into CASSRDMAQPQHF.

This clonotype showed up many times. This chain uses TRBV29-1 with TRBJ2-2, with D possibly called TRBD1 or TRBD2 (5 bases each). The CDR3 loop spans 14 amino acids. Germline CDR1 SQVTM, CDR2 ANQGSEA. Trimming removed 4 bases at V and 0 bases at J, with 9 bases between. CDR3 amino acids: CSVVGGSNTGELFF. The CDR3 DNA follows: TGCAGCGTTGTTGGGGGTTCGAACACCGGGGAGCTGTTTTTT.

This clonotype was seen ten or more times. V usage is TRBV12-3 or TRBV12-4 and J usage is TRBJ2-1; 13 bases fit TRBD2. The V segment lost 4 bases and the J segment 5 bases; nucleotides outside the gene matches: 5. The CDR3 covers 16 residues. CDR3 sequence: CASSSRGLAGNNEQFF. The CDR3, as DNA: TGTGCCAGCAGTTCGAGGGGACTAGCGGGGAACAATGAGCAGTTCTTC.

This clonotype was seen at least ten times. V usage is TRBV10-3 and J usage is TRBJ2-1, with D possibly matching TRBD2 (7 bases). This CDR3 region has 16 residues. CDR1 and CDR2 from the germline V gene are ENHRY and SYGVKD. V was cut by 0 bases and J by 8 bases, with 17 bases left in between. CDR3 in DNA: TGTGCCATCAGTGAGTCGGGGGGGGCCGGTTGGGATGAGCAGTTCTTC. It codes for CAISESGGAGWDEQFF.

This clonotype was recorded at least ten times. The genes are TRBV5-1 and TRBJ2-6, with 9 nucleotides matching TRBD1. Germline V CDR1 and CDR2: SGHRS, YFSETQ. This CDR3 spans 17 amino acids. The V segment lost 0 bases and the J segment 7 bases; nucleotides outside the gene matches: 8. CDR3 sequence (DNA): TGCGCCAGCAGCTTGGGAAACAGGGGGCGCGGTGCCAACGTCCTGACTTTC. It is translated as CASSLGNRGRGANVLTF.

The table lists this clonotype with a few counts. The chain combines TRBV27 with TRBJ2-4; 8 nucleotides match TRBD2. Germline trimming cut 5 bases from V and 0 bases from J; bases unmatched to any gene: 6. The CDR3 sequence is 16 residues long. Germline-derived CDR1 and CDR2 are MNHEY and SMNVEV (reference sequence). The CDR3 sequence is CASSPTGGRAKNIQYF. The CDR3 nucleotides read TGTGCCAGCAGTCCTACGGGGGGGCGAGCCAAAAACATTCAGTACTTC.

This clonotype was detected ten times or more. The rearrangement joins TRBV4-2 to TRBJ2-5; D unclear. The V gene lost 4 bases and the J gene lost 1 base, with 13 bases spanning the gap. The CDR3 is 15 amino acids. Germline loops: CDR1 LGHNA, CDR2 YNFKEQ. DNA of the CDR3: TGTGCCAGCAGCCCCAGAGCCGGAGCCCAAGAGACCCAGTACTTC. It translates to CASSPRAGAQETQYF.

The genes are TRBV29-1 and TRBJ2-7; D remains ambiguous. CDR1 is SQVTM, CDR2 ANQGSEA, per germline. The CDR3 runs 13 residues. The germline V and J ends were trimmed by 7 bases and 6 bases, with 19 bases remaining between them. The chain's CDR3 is CSAYSGTGVEQYF. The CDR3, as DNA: TGCAGCGCCTATTCCGGAACTGGGGTCGAGCAGTACTTC.

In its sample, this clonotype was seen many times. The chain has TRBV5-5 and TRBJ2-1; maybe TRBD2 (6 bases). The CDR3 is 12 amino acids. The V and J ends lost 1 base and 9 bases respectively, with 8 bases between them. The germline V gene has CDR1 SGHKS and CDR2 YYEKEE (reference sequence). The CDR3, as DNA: TGTGCCAGCAGCTTGTCGGGGGTTGAGCAGTTCTTC. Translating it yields CASSLSGVEQFF. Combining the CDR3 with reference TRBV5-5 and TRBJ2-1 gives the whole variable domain DAGVTQSPTHLIKTRGQQVTLRCSPISGHKSVSWYQQVLGQGPQFIFQYYEKEERGRGNFPDRFSARQFPNYSSELNVNALLLGDSALYLCASSLSGVEQFFGPGTRLTVL.

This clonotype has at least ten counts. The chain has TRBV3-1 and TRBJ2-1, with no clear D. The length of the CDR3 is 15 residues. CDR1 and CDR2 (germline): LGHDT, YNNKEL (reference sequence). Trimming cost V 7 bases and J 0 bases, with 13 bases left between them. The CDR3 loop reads CASMSQLSSYNEQFF. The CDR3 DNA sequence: TGTGCCAGCATGTCCCAATTGAGCTCCTACAATGAGCAGTTCTTC.

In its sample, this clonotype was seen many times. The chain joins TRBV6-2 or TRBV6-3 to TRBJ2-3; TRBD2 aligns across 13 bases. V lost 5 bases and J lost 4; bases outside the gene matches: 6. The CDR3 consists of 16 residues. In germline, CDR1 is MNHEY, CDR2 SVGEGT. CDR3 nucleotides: TGTGCCAGCAGTCGACTAGCGGGAGGAGTCGCAGATACGCAGTATTTT. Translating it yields CASSRLAGGVADTQYF.

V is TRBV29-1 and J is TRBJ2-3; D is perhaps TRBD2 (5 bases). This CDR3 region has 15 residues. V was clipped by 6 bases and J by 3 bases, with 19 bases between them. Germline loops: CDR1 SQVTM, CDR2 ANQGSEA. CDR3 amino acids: CSVKRVGGPTDTQYF. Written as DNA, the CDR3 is TGCAGCGTAAAACGAGTTGGAGGACCGACAGATACGCAGTATTTT.

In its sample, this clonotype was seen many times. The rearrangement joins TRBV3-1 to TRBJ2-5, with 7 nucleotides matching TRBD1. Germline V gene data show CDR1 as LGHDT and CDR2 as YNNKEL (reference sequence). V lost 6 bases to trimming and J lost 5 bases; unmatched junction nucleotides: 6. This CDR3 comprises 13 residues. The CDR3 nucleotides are TGTGCCAGCAGGAACAGGGGCATGGAGACCCAGTACTTC. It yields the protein CASRNRGMETQYF.